Following are 25 T cell receptor beta chains from one sample sequenced in a study of shared clonotypes between healthy human individuals. Profiled with immunoSEQ multiplex PCR; TCRdb holds only in-frame clones, not every one. The sample has about 2 million clones, 85% to 95% seen once; the top ten hold 0.1% to 0.15%. Input material: naive CD4+ T cells sorted from blood. Noted subset: CD45RA+ positively selected. The receptors come from a man aged 18-30 years in good health.

This clone showed up just once. This chain joins TRBV6-1 and TRBJ1-2; no clear D gene. Germline values: CDR1 MNHNS, CDR2 SASEGT. CDR3 length: 13 residues. With 5 bases removed from V and 6 bases from J, the gap between germline ends came to 13 bases. The chain's CDR3 is CASSPNRVDGYTF. For the CDR3, the DNA is TGTGCCAGCAGTCCTAACCGAGTTGATGGCTACACCTTC.

Turning to this clone: This same CDR3 is encoded by further DNA sequences in the sample. The chain couples TRBV10-1 to TRBJ2-1; D remains ambiguous. CDR1 is WNHNN and CDR2 is SYGVQD in the germline V gene (reference sequence). The CDR3 sequence is 12 residues long. Trimming cost V 3 bases and J 7 bases, with 7 bases left between them. CDR3 sequence: CASSESWNEQFF. CDR3 nucleotides: TGCGCCAGCAGTGAATCCTGGAATGAGCAGTTCTTC.

The chain employs TRBV19 and TRBJ1-3, with no clear D. The CDR3 totals 17 residues. Trimming cost V 2 bases and J 4 bases, with 18 bases left between them. Germline-derived CDR1 and CDR2 are LNHDA and SQIVND (reference sequence). CDR3 residues: CASSIFSGGGFGNTIYF. The CDR3 nucleotides are TGTGCCAGTAGTATATTTAGTGGAGGCGGGTTCGGAAACACCATATATTTT. Together with reference TRBV19 and TRBJ1-3, the CDR3 gives the full variable domain: DGGITQSPKYLFRKEGQNVTLSCEQNLNHDAMYWYRQDPGQGLRLIYYSQIVNDFQKGDIAEGYSVSREKKESFPLTVTSAQKNPTAFYLCASSIFSGGGFGNTIYFGEGSWLTVV.

CDR3 nucleotides: TGTGCCAGCAGCGCACGGACAGAGAATTCACCCCTCCACTTT. Protein: CASSARTENSPLHF. V and J are TRBV9 and TRBJ1-6, with a weak D call TRBD1 (6 bases). Trimming cost V 3 bases and J 7 bases, with 11 bases left between them. Germline assignment: CDR1 SGDLS and CDR2 YYNGEE. The CDR3 sequence is 14 residues long.

V usage is TRBV2 and J usage is TRBJ2-6; no firm D call. V lost 6 bases and J lost 3, with 6 bases in between. CDR3 size: 13 residues. The germline gives CDR1 SNHLY, CDR2 FYNNEI. CDR3 region: CASSYSGANVLTF. CDR3 nucleotides: TGTGCCAGCAGCTATAGTGGGGCCAACGTCCTGACTTTC.

The chain recombines TRBV25-1 with TRBJ2-1; 9 bases agree with TRBD2. The ends lost 4 bases at V and 6 bases at J; junction bases unmatched: 7. The CDR3 spans 15 residues. Looked up from germline, CDR1 is MGHDK and CDR2 is SYGVNS. The CDR3: CASSVSGRRVNEQFF. The DNA of the CDR3 is TGTGCCAGCAGTGTAAGCGGGAGGAGGGTCAATGAGCAGTTCTTC. Combining the CDR3 with reference TRBV25-1 and TRBJ2-1 gives the whole variable domain EADIYQTPRYLVIGTGKKITLECSQTMGHDKMYWYQQDPGMELHLIHYSYGVNSTEKGDLSSESTVSRIRTEHFPLTLESARPSHTSQYLCASSVSGRRVNEQFFGPGTRLTVL.

This clone is a singleton in its sample. The V call is TRBV4-1, the J call TRBJ2-3; 9 positions match TRBD2. Germline V gene sequence: CDR1 MGHRA, CDR2 YSYEKL. Losses at the gene ends were 4 bases for V and 5 bases for J; bases not matched to a gene: 13. This CDR3 comprises 17 residues. The CDR3 nucleotides read TGCGCCAGCAGCCCACCCCCGGGGCGGGGGGGCAAAGATACGCAGTATTTT. Translated: CASSPPPGRGGKDTQYF.

V usage is TRBV5-4 and J usage is TRBJ1-6, with 8 positions matching TRBD1. Per germline, CDR1 SGHNT and CDR2 YYREEE (reference sequence). J lost 0 bases, V lost 0 bases, and 5 bases had no gene match. The length of the CDR3 is 18 residues. The CDR3 region is CASSLAGRGPSYNSPLHF. The CDR3 DNA follows: TGTGCCAGCAGCTTGGCTGGCAGGGGGCCCTCCTATAATTCACCCCTCCACTTT.

V gene TRBV7-2 combines with J gene TRBJ2-1; TRBD2 might be the D (6 bases). This CDR3 is 13 amino acids long. V dropped 4 bases and J dropped 8 bases, with 12 bases sitting between them. Germline CDR1 reads SGHTA; CDR2 reads FQGNSA. The CDR3 spells CASSSLWRDEQFF. The CDR3 region has the DNA TGTGCCAGCAGCTCCCTTTGGAGGGATGAGCAGTTCTTC.

The rearrangement links TRBV6-1 to TRBJ2-7; D may match TRBD1 or TRBD2 (6 bases each). This CDR3 is 14 amino acids long. V was clipped by 5 bases and J by 0 bases, with 11 bases between them. From germline, CDR1 is MNHNS and CDR2 SASEGT. The CDR3 coding sequence is TGTGCCAGCAGTACAGGGAGGAACTCCTACGAGCAGTACTTC. The encoded protein is CASSTGRNSYEQYF.

V is TRBV28 and J is TRBJ1-1; a possible D gene is TRBD1 (5 bases). The germline CDR1 and CDR2 sequences are MDHEN and SYDVKM. The CDR3 is 17 amino acids. The V end lost 5 bases, the J end lost 3 bases, and 22 bases lay between the germline ends. CDR3 sequence (DNA): TGTGCCAGCAGTCCCGGGGTGGGCCGCTCGGGGGACACTGAAGCTTTCTTT. Translated: CASSPGVGRSGDTEAFF.

The chain couples TRBV4-1 to TRBJ2-5; D not certain. V was clipped by 3 bases and J by 5 bases, with 7 bases between them. This CDR3 is built from 12 residues. Germline CDR1 and CDR2: MGHRA and YSYEKL. Written as DNA, the CDR3 is TGCGCCAGCAGCCAGGGTCCTGAGACCCAGTACTTC. As protein: CASSQGPETQYF.

The count of this clone is one. At one end, the junction sequence differs from germline, possibly due to a read error. This sequence joins TRBV10-3 and TRBJ2-1; 13 nucleotides align to TRBD2. CDR3 length: 11 amino acids. The germline CDR1 and CDR2 sequences are ENHRY and SYGVKD. The CDR3 DNA reads as TGTGCCATCAAAGGGACTAGCGGGACTATCTTC. This codes for CAIKGTSGTIF.

With regard to this clone: In the same sample, other DNA sequences code for this CDR3. The chain is built from TRBV5-1 and TRBJ1-6; D gene uncertain. This CDR3 region has 14 residues. The germline V and J ends were trimmed by 0 bases and 6 bases, with 7 bases remaining between them. Germline values: CDR1 SGHRS, CDR2 YFSETQ. The CDR3 sequence is CASSLGQVNSPLHF. CDR3 sequence (DNA): TGCGCCAGCAGCTTGGGGCAGGTTAATTCACCCCTCCACTTT.

V and J are TRBV18 and TRBJ2-3; TRBD1 agrees at 9 bases. The CDR3 runs to 16 residues. J lost 4 bases, V lost 2 bases, and 7 bases had no gene match. In germline, CDR1 is KGHSH, CDR2 LQKENI. DNA of the CDR3: TGTGCCAGCTCACCAACAGGGGGCGCAGGTTCAGATACGCAGTATTTT. It codes for CASSPTGGAGSDTQYF.

The rearrangement joins TRBV27 to TRBJ2-7; D is possibly TRBD1 (6 bases). This CDR3 contains 13 residues. Germline V gene data show CDR1 as MNHEY and CDR2 as SMNVEV (reference sequence). V was trimmed by 4 bases and J by 3 bases, leaving 10 bases between them. The CDR3 region is CASSYLQGYEQYF. DNA for the CDR3: TGTGCCAGCAGTTACTTACAGGGCTACGAGCAGTACTTC.

The chain has TRBV6-6 and TRBJ2-1; 10 bases are a match to TRBD2. V lost 4 bases and J lost 2; bases outside the gene matches: 5. The germline V gene has CDR1 MNHNY and CDR2 SVGAGI (reference sequence). The CDR3 loop spans 16 amino acids. This CDR3 reads CASSSAGTSAYNEQFF. CDR3 nucleotides: TGTGCCAGCAGTTCAGCAGGGACTAGCGCCTACAATGAGCAGTTCTTC.

The V call is TRBV11-2, the J call TRBJ2-1, with unresolved D. Germline V gene data show CDR1 as SGHAT and CDR2 as FQNNGV. The germline V and J ends were trimmed by 1 base and 4 bases, with 11 bases remaining between them. The length of the CDR3 is 15 residues. DNA for the CDR3: TGTGCCAGCAGCTTAGGTTTCGGGCAGTACAATGAGCAGTTCTTC. It is translated as CASSLGFGQYNEQFF.

The chain uses TRBV14 and TRBJ2-1, with D possibly being TRBD1 (6 bases). The germline V gene encodes CDR1 SGHDN and CDR2 FVKESK. The CDR3 extends over 14 amino acids. V lost 6 bases to trimming and J lost 7 bases, with 16 bases between them. The CDR3 DNA follows: TGTGCCAGCAGGTCAGGGGAACCTTGGAATGAGCAGTTCTTC. Protein: CASRSGEPWNEQFF.

This clone came up once. The CDR3: CATSTRTGSYEQYF. The DNA for the CDR3 is TGTGCCACCAGCACCCGGACCGGTTCCTACGAGCAGTACTTC. The chain combines TRBV15 with TRBJ2-7, with D uncertain. CDR1 and CDR2 from the germline V gene are LNHNV and YYDKDF (reference sequence). This CDR3 has 14 residues. Trimming removed 4 bases at V and 1 base at J, with 11 bases between. The full variable domain, its missing parts supplied by reference TRBV15 and TRBJ2-7, is DAMVIQNPRYQVTQFGKPVTLSCSQTLNHNVMYWYQQKSSQAPKLLFHYYDKDFNNEADTPDNFQSRRPNTSFCFLDIRSPGLGDTAMYLCATSTRTGSYEQYFGPGTRLTVT.

In its sample, this clone was seen once. The gene calls are TRBV6-6 and TRBJ2-3; 7 bases align to TRBD1. The germline V gene has CDR1 MNHNY and CDR2 SVGAGI (reference sequence). J lost 1 base, V lost 0 bases, and 4 bases had no gene match. The CDR3 sequence is 16 residues long. The CDR3 is CASSYSQGSGTDTQYF. Written as DNA, the CDR3 is TGTGCCAGCAGTTACTCACAGGGGTCGGGCACAGATACGCAGTATTTT.

CDR3 nucleotide sequence: TGTGCCAGCAGCTCGCTAGCGGGGTCACAGGTTCCCCAAGAGACCCAGTACTTC. It codes for CASSSLAGSQVPQETQYF. This sequence joins TRBV11-2 and TRBJ2-5, with 9 bases aligning to TRBD2. V trimming: 4 bases; J trimming: 1 base; junction bases outside the gene matches: 13. The CDR3 length is 18 residues. Looked up from germline, CDR1 is SGHAT and CDR2 is FQNNGV.

This chain joins TRBV25-1 and TRBJ1-4; a possible D gene is TRBD1 (6 bases). Germline V gene lookup returns CDR1 MGHDK and CDR2 SYGVNS. The CDR3 spans 15 residues. V lost 4 bases and J 8 bases, leaving 17 bases between the germline ends. CDR3 amino acids: CASSVQQGKGEKLFF. Written as DNA, the CDR3 is TGTGCCAGCAGTGTCCAACAGGGCAAAGGGGAAAAACTGTTTTTT.

DNA for the CDR3: TGTGCCAGCAAGAAGGGGAGGGATGGCTACACCTTC. This encodes CASKKGRDGYTF. V and J are TRBV6-6 and TRBJ1-2, with D possibly being TRBD1 (5 bases). Between the trimmed V and J ends, which lost 7 bases and 6 bases, there was a span of 12 bases. CDR1 is MNHNY, CDR2 SVGAGI, per germline (reference sequence). This CDR3 is built from 12 residues.

The gene calls are TRBV5-1 and TRBJ2-5, with a possible D match to TRBD2 (5 bases). Trimming cost V 2 bases and J 5 bases, with 10 bases left between them. This CDR3 is built from 13 residues. Germline V gene data show CDR1 as SGHRS and CDR2 as YFSETQ. The CDR3 DNA reads as TGCGCCAGCAGCTTTCCGGGGTCTGAGACCCAGTACTTC. Its protein is CASSFPGSETQYF.